This TCR beta chain was sequenced during a study of shared clonotypes between healthy human individuals. Study information: Researchers drew samples from two women and three men aged 18 to 49. Study results and caveats: Read depth was anticipated to influence clonotype sharing among donors. Sequencing of the sorted subsets was shown by rarefaction to be incomplete despite large depth.

V was pared by 6 bases and J by 7 bases, with 19 bases between. CDR1 MNHNS and CDR2 SASEGT come from the germline V gene. The CDR3 is made up of 15 amino acids. Terminally differentiated effector memory CD45RA+ cells were excluded by CCR7 positive selection of CD45RO-negative cells. As concerns this clone: Its specificity is unknown.

Each sorted subset replicate got 200 ng genomic DNA, 25,000 to 30,000 genomes. Profiling relied on immunoSEQ multiplex PCR, and the TCRdb table lists in-frame clones only, not all of them. The repertoire consists of roughly 590,000 clones, with over 95% occurring once and the leading ten covering around 0.11%. The source of this sequence is a woman in her 30s in good health. This chain connects TRBV6-1 to TRBJ1-5; no clear D gene. The sample was naive CD8+ T cells sorted from blood. In DNA form, the CDR3 reads TGTGCCAGCAGCCAACCCAGTGGAGGAGGACAGCCCCAGCATTTT. Translation: CASSQPSGGGQPQHF.